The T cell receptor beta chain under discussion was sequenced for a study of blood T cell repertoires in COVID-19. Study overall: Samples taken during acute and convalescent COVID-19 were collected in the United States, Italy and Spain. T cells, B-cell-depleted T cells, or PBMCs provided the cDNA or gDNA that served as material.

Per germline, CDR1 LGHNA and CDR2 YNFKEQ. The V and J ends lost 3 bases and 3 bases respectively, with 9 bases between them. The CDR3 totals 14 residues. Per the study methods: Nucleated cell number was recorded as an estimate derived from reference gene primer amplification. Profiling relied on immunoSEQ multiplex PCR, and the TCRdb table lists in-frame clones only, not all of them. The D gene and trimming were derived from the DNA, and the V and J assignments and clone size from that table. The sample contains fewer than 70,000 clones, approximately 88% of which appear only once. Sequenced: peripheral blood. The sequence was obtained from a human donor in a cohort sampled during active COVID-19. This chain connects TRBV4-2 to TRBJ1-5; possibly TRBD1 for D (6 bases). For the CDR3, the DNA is TGTGCCAGCAGCCAGGGGACAAACAATCAGCCCCAGCATTTT. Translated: CASSQGTNNQPQHF.